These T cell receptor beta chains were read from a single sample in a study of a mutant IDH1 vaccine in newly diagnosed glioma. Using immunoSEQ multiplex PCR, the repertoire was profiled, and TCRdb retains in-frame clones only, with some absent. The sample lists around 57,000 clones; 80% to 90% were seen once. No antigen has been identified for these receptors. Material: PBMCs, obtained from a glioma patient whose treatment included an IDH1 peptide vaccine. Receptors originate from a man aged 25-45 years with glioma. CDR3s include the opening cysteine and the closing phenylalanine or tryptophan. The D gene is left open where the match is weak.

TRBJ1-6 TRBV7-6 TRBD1 CASSPMDRGLNSPLHF TGTGCCAGCAGTCCTATGGACAGGGGGCTTAATTCACCCCTCCACTTT
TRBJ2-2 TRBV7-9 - CASSSSGSTGELFF TGTGCCAGCAGCTCCTCAGGGTCCACCGGGGAGCTGTTTTTT
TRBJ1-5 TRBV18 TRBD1 CASSAGTGGQPQHF TGTGCCAGCTCTGCCGGGACAGGGGGCCAGCCCCAGCATTTT
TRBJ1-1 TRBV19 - CASSRAGEMNTEAFF TGTGCCAGTAGTAGAGCCGGGGAGATGAACACTGAAGCTTTCTTT
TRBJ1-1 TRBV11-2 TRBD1 CASSGGTGKGTEAFF TGTGCCAGCAGCGGGGGGACAGGGAAGGGAACTGAAGCTTTCTTT
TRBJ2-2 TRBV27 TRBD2 CASSLLAGFEGAGELFF TGTGCCAGCAGTCTACTAGCGGGGTTCGAGGGGGCCGGGGAGCTGTTTTTT
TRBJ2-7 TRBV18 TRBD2 CASSPTWSTSGGAYEQYF TGTGCCAGCTCACCCACCTGGAGTACTAGCGGGGGGGCCTACGAGCAGTACTTC
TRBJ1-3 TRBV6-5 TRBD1 CASSYSTGGYGNTIYF TGTGCCAGCAGTTACTCAACAGGGGGCTATGGAAACACCATATATTTT
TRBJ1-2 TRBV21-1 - CASSMGQGAYGYTF TGTGCCAGCAGCATGGGACAGGGGGCCTATGGCTACACCTTC
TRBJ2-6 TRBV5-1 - CASSLVGSSGANVLTF TGCGCCAGCAGCTTGGTCGGGAGCTCTGGGGCCAACGTCCTGACTTTC
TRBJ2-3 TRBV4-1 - CASSQDRMRTRGSDTQYF TGCGCCAGCAGCCAAGATAGGATGAGGACCCGCGGATCAGATACGCAGTATTTT
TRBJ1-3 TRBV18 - CASSPLERGRSGNTIYF TGTGCCAGCTCACCCCTCGAAAGGGGCCGCTCTGGAAACACCATATATTTT
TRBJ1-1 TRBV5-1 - CASSLVYMTEAFF TGCGCCAGCAGCTTGGTTTACATGACTGAAGCTTTCTTT
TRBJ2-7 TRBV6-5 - CASSYSTDYEQYF TGTGCCAGCAGTTACTCGACGGACTACGAGCAGTACTTC